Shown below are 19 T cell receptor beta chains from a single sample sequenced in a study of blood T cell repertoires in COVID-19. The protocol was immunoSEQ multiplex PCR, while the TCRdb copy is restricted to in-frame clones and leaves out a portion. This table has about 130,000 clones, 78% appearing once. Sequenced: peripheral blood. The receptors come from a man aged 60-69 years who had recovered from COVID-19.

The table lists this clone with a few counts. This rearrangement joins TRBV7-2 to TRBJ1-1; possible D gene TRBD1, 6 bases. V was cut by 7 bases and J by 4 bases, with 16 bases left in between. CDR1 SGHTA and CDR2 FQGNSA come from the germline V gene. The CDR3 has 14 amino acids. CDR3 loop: CASTLSRGSTEAFF. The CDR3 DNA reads TGTGCCAGCACCCTATCAAGGGGGTCCACTGAAGCTTTCTTT.

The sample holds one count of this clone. Here the CDR3 DNA reads TGTGCCAGCTCACTGGACAGGGGTGCTGGAAACACCATATATTTT. Protein product: CASSLDRGAGNTIYF. The gene calls are TRBV18 and TRBJ1-3; 9 bases map to TRBD1. The CDR3 is 15 residues long. The V gene end was trimmed by 4 bases and the J gene end by 2 bases; junction bases not matched to a gene: 3. Germline V gene lookup returns CDR1 KGHSH and CDR2 LQKENI.

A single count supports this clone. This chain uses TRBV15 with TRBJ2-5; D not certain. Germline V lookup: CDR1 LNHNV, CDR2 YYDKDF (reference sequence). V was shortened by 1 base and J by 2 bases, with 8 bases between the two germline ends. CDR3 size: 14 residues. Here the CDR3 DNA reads TGTGCCACCAGCAGAGGTCGCGCTCAAGAGACCCAGTACTTC. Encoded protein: CATSRGRAQETQYF.

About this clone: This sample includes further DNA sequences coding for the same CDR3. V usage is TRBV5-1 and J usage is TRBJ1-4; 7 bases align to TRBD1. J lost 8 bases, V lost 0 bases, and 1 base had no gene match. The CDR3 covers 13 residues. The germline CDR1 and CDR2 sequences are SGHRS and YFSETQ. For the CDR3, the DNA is TGCGCCAGCAGCTTGGGACAGGGCGAAAAACTGTTTTTT. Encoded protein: CASSLGQGEKLFF.

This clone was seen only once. CDR3 residues: CASSSGLLQETQYF. Here the CDR3 DNA reads TGTGCCAGCAGCTCGGGACTCCTGCAAGAGACCCAGTACTTC. The chain couples TRBV5-5 to TRBJ2-5, with D maybe TRBD2 (6 bases). V shed 3 bases and J shed 2 bases, with 11 bases lying between them. The CDR3 spans 14 residues. Germline V gene data show CDR1 as SGHKS and CDR2 as YYEKEE (reference sequence). Drawing the rest from reference TRBV5-5 and TRBJ2-5, the complete variable domain is DAGVTQSPTHLIKTRGQQVTLRCSPISGHKSVSWYQQVLGQGPQFIFQYYEKEERGRGNFPDRFSARQFPNYSSELNVNALLLGDSALYLCASSSGLLQETQYFGPGTRLLVL.

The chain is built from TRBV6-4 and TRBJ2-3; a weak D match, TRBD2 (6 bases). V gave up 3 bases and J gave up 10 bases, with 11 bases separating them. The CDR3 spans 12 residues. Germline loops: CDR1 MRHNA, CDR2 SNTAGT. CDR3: CASSEDSGPQYF. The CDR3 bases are TGTGCCAGCAGTGAGGATAGCGGTCCGCAGTATTTT.

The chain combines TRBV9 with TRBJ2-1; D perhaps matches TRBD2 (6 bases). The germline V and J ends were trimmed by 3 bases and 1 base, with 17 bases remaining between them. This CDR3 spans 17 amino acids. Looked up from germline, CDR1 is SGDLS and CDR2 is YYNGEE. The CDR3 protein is CASSGPSKAGSYNEQFF. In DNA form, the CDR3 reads TGTGCCAGCAGCGGGCCTTCGAAGGCGGGGTCCTACAATGAGCAGTTCTTC.

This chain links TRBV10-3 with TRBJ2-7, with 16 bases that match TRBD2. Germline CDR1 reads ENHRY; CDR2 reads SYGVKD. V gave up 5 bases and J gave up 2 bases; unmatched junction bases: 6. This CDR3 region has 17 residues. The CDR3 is CAISPGTSGGATYEQYF. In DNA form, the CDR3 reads TGTGCCATCAGTCCCGGGACTAGCGGGGGGGCAACCTACGAGCAGTACTTC.

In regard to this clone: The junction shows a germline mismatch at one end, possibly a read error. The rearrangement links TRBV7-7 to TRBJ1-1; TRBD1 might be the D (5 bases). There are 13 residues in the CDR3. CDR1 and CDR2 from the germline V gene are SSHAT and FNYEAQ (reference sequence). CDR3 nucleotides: TGTGCTAGCAGTCAGGGACTGGACACTGAAGCTTTCTTT. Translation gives CASSQGLDTEAFF.

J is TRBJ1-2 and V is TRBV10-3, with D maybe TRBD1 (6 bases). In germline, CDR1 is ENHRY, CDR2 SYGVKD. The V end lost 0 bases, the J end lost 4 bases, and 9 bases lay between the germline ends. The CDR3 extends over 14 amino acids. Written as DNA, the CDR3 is TGTGCCATCAGTGAGTCGAGGGACACCTATGGCTACACCTTC. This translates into CAISESRDTYGYTF.

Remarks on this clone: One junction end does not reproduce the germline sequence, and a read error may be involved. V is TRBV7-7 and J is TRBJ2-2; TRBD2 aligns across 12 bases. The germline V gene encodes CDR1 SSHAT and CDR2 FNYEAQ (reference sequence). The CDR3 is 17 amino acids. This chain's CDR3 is CASSLGLAGANTGELFF. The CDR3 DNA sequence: TGTGCTAGCAGCTTGGGACTAGCGGGTGCGAACACCGGGGAGCTGTTTTTT.

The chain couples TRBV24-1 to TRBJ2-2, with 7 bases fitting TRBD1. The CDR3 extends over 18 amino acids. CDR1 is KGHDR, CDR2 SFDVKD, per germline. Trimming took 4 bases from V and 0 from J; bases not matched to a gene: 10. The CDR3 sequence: CATSDPTGVASNTGELFF. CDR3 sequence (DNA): TGTGCCACCAGTGACCCAACAGGGGTTGCCTCGAACACCGGGGAGCTGTTTTTT.

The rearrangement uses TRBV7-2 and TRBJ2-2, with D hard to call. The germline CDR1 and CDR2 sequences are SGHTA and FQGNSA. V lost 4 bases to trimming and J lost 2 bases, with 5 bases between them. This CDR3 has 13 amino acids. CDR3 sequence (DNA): TGTGCCAGCAGCTCCTACAACACCGGGGAGCTGTTTTTT. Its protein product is CASSSYNTGELFF. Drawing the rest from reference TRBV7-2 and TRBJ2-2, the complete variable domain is GAGVSQSPSNKVTEKGKDVELRCDPISGHTALYWYRQSLGQGLEFLIYFQGNSAPDKSGLPSDRFSAERTGGSVSTLTIQRTQQEDSAVYLCASSSYNTGELFFGEGSRLTVL.

DNA of the CDR3: TGTGCCAGCAGCTTAGCGGGAGCTGGCACAGATACGCAGTATTTT. This gives the protein CASSLAGAGTDTQYF. V is TRBV7-2 and J is TRBJ2-3; D is possibly TRBD2 (5 bases). This CDR3 has 15 residues. Germline CDR1 and CDR2: SGHTA and FQGNSA. Trimming cost V 0 bases and J 1 base, with 8 bases left between them.

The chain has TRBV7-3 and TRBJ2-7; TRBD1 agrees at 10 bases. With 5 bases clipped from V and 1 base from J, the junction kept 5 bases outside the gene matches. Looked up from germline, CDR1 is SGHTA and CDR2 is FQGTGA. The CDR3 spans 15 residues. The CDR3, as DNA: TGTGCCAGCAGCATCGGGACAGGGGATTCCTACGAGCAGTACTTC. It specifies CASSIGTGDSYEQYF. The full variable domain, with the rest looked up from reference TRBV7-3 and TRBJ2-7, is GAGVSQTPSNKVTEKGKYVELRCDPISGHTALYWYRQSLGQGPEFLIYFQGTGAADDSGLPNDRFFAVRPEGSVSTLKIQRTERGDSAVYLCASSIGTGDSYEQYFGPGTRLTVT.

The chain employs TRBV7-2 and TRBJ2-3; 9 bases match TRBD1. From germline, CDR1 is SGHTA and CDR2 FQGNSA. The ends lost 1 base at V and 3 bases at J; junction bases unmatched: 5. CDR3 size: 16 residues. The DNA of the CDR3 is TGTGCCAGCAGCTTAGTGTGGGGACAGGGTACAGATACGCAGTATTTT. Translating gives CASSLVWGQGTDTQYF. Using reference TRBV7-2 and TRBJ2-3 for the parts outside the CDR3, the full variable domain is GAGVSQSPSNKVTEKGKDVELRCDPISGHTALYWYRQSLGQGLEFLIYFQGNSAPDKSGLPSDRFSAERTGGSVSTLTIQRTQQEDSAVYLCASSLVWGQGTDTQYFGPGTRLTVL.

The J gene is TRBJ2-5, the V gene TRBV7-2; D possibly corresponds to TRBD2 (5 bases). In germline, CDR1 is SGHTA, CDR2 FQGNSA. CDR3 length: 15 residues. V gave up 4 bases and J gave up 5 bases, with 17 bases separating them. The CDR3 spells CASSSLAGNGETQYF. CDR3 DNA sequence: TGTGCCAGCAGCTCGCTAGCCGGGAACGGTGAGACCCAGTACTTC.

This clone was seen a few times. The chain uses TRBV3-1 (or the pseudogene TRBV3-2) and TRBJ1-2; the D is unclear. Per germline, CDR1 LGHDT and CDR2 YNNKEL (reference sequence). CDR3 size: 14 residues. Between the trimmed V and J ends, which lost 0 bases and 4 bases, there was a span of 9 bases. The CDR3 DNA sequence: TGTGCCAGCAGCCAAGATTTGAACTCCTATGGCTACACCTTC. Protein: CASSQDLNSYGYTF.

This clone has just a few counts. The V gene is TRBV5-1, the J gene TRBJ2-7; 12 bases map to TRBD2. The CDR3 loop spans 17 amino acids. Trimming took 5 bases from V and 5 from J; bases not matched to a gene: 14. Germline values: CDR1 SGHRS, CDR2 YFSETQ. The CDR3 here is CASSSGTSGFSGHEQYF. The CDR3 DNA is TGCGCCAGCAGTTCCGGGACTAGCGGGTTTTCAGGACACGAGCAGTACTTC.